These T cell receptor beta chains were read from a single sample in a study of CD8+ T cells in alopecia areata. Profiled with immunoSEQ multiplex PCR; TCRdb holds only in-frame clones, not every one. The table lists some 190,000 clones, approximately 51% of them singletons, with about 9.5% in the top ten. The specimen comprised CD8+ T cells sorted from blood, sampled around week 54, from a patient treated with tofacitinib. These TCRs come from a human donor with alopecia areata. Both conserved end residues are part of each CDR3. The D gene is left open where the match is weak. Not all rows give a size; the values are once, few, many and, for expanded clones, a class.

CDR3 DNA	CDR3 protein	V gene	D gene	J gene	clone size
TGTGCCAGCAGTACACGACAGGGTGGCCCGCCCCCGAACACTGAAGCTTTCTTT	CASSTRQGGPPPNTEAFF	TRBV27	TRBD1	TRBJ1-1	-
TGTGCCAGCAGTGAAATTAGCGGGGCAGATACGCAGTATTTT	CASSEISGADTQYF	TRBV6-4	TRBD2	TRBJ2-3	few
TGTGCCAGCAGTTTATTACAGGGGACTGGGGCCAACGTCCTGACTTTC	CASSLLQGTGANVLTF	TRBV27	TRBD1	TRBJ2-6	-
TGTGCCAGTAGCCCTGGGCCTCCCTACGAGCAGTACTTC	CASSPGPPYEQYF	TRBV19	-	TRBJ2-7	-
TGTGCCAGCAGGCAAGGACAAAACTACGAGCAGTACTTC	CASRQGQNYEQYF	TRBV6-6	-	TRBJ2-7	-
TGCAGCGTAAAGACAGCGCTCTATGGCTACACCTTC	CSVKTALYGYTF	TRBV29-1	-	TRBJ1-2	-
TGTGCCAGCTCACCAAAAACAGCTACCAATCAGCCCCAGCATTTT	CASSPKTATNQPQHF	TRBV18	-	TRBJ1-5	-
TGTGCCAGCAGTTACTCGATGCTAGCGGGGGATACGCAGTATTTT	CASSYSMLAGDTQYF	TRBV6-6	TRBD2	TRBJ2-3	-
TGTGCCACCCAAGCCGGGGGGGTAGTGGGTGATACGCAGTATTTT	CATQAGGVVGDTQYF	TRBV2	TRBD2	TRBJ2-3	few
TGCAGCCTGGGGGGGCAAGAGACCCAGTACTTC	CSLGGQETQYF	TRBV29-1	TRBD2	TRBJ2-5	few
TGTGCCAGCAGCTCCCACGCGGGGGCAACTAGCACAGATACGCAGTATTTT	CASSSHAGATSTDTQYF	TRBV7-8	-	TRBJ2-3	-
TGTGCCAGCAGCGAGCCGGGCCCCCCCTACGAGCAGTACTTC	CASSEPGPPYEQYF	TRBV7-9	-	TRBJ2-7	-
TGTGCCATTTCGACAGATACGCAGTATTTT	CAISTDTQYF	TRBV7-9	-	TRBJ2-3	-
TGTGCCTGGAGTTCCCAGGGGGAAGGCAATCAGCCCCAGCATTTT	CAWSSQGEGNQPQHF	TRBV30	TRBD1	TRBJ1-5	once
TGTGCGTCGCCACCCTCCCCCGCCGGGGAGCTGTTTTTT	CASPPSPAGELFF	TRBV7-9	-	TRBJ2-2	-
TGTGCCAGCAGCCCCTGGGGGGCATGGACCGGGGAGCTGTTTTTT	CASSPWGAWTGELFF	TRBV5-6	-	TRBJ2-2	-
TGTGCCAGCAGCTTGGACCGGGGTGGTCAGCCCCAGCATTTT	CASSLDRGGQPQHF	TRBV5-4	-	TRBJ1-5	few
TGCGCCAGCAGTGAATTAGATACGCAGTATTTT	CASSELDTQYF	TRBV4-1	-	TRBJ2-3	few
TGTGCCACCAGCAGAGATGCGATCCTCCATGGCTACACCTTC	CATSRDAILHGYTF	TRBV15	-	TRBJ1-2	-
TGTGCCTGGAGTTCCAGGGTCGCCTATGGCTACACCTTC	CAWSSRVAYGYTF	TRBV30	-	TRBJ1-2	-
TGTGCCAGCAGCCCAGCGGCGAAAGAGACCCAGTACTTC	CASSPAAKETQYF	TRBV6-5	-	TRBJ2-5	-
TGTGCCAGCAGTGAGAGAGAGACCCAGTACTTC	CASSERETQYF	TRBV2	-	TRBJ2-5	-
TGTGCCAGCAGCCTTGAGCGGGGCCCCCCCGGAAACATTCAGTACTTC	CASSLERGPPGNIQYF	TRBV7-2	TRBD2	TRBJ2-4	-
TGTGCCAGTAGTATCCAGTTGGCACCCCTCCACTTT	CASSIQLAPLHF	TRBV19	-	TRBJ1-6	-
TGTGCCAGCAGTGAATTTGGGAGTTCTGAAGCTTTCTTT	CASSEFGSSEAFF	TRBV25-1	-	TRBJ1-1	many
TGTGCCAGCTCACCCACCGGGACCGCCAATCGTGCCAAAAACATTCAGTACTTC	CASSPTGTANRAKNIQYF	TRBV18	-	TRBJ2-4	-
TGTGCCTGGCAGACGGGGGGGCCTGGCAATGAGCAGTTCTTC	CAWQTGGPGNEQFF	TRBV30	TRBD2	TRBJ2-1	few
TGTGCCAGCAGGTTGACAGGGGCGAATCAGCCCCAGCATTTT	CASRLTGANQPQHF	TRBV27	TRBD1	TRBJ1-5	once